Below are 4 T cell receptor beta chains sequenced from a single sample in a study of blood T cells in healthy people across ages. The second PCR ran about 6 to 11 cycles with a sample-barcoded 5' primer and J-beta primers. Using its own MiXCR run on the 5' RACE reads, TCRdb lists one record per CDR3 protein. The sample contains 1.2 million to 1.5 million distinct CDR3 sequences, 42% of which appear only once. Specimen: blood. The receptors stem from a young woman in good health.

The V and J genes are TRBV6-6 and TRBJ1-1; D is unclear. V was pared by 8 bases and J by 2 bases, with 12 bases between. The CDR3 has 13 residues. Germline CDR1 is MNHNY and CDR2 is SVGAGI (reference sequence). DNA of the CDR3: TGTGCCAGCCGCCGGGCGGTTAACACTGAAGCTTTCTTT. Amino acid sequence: CASRRAVNTEAFF.

The CDR3: CSVDNRYTDTQYF. For the CDR3, the DNA is TGCAGCGTTGACAACAGGTACACAGATACGCAGTATTTT. The chain links TRBV29-1 to TRBJ2-3; a possible D gene is TRBD1 (5 bases). The CDR3 totals 13 residues. V lost 3 bases and J 2 bases, leaving 9 bases between the germline ends. Germline assignment: CDR1 SQVTM and CDR2 ANQGSEA.

The V gene is TRBV6-5, the J gene TRBJ1-2; D remains unclear. This CDR3 has 13 amino acids. Germline V gene sequence: CDR1 MNHEY, CDR2 SVGAGI. V lost 5 bases and J 10 bases, leaving 17 bases between the germline ends. The CDR3 coding sequence is TGTGCCAGCAGTGCCACGGAGCAGCATGACTACACCTTC. Protein product: CASSATEQHDYTF.

The rearrangement uses TRBV24-1 and TRBJ2-3, with D possibly being TRBD2 (5 bases). CDR3 length: 17 amino acids. Germline V gives CDR1 KGHDR, CDR2 SFDVKD. Trimming left V 2 bases short and J 2 bases short, with 16 bases between. DNA of the CDR3: TGTGCCACCAGTGATTCCACAACCGGGATTCTCACAGATACGCAGTATTTT. It codes for CATSDSTTGILTDTQYF.